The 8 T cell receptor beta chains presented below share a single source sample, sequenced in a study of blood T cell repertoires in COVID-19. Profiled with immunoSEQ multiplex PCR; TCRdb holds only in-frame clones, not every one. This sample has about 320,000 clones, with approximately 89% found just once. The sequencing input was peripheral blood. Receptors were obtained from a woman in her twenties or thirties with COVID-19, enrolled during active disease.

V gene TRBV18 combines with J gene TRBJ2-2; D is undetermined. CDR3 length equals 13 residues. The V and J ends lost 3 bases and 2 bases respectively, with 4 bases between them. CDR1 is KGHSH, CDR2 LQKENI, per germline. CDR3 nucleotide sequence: TGTGCCAGCTCACCCCCTAACACCGGGGAGCTGTTTTTT. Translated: CASSPPNTGELFF.

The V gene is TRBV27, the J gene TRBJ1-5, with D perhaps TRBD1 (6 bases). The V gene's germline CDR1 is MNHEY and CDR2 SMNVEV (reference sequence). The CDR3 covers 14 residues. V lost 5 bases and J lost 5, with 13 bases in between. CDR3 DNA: TGTGCCAGCAGTCCCGGGGGGGGCTATCAGCCCCAGCATTTT. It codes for CASSPGGGYQPQHF.

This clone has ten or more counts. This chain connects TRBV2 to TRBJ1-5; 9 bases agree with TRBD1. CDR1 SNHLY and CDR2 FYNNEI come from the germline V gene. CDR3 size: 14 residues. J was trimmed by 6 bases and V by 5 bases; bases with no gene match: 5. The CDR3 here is CASSWDRASQPQHF. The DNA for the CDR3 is TGTGCCAGCAGTTGGGACAGGGCAAGTCAGCCCCAGCATTTT.

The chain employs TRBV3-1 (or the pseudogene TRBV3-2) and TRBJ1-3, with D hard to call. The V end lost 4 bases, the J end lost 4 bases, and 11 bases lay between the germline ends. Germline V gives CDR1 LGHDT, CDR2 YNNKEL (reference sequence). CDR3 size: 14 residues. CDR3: CASSPVMRGNTIYF. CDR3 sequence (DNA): TGTGCCAGCAGCCCGGTCATGCGAGGAAACACCATATATTTT.

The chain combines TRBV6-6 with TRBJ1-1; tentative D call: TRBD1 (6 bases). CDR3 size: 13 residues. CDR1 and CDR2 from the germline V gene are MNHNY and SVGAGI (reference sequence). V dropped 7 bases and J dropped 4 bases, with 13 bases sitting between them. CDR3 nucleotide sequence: TGTGCCAGCAACCAGGGGAGCGGCACTGAAGCTTTCTTT. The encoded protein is CASNQGSGTEAFF.

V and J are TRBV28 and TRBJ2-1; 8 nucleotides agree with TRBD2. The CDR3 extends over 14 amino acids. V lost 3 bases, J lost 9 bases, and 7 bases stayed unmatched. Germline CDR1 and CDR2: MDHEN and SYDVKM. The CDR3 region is CASSFLALAGEQFF. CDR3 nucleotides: TGTGCCAGCAGTTTCTTAGCCCTAGCGGGTGAGCAGTTCTTC.

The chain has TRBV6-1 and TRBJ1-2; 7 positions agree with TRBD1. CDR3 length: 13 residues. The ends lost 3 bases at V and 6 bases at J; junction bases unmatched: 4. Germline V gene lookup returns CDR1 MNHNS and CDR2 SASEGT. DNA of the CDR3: TGTGCCAGCAGTGACCCGACAGGGAATGGCTACACCTTC. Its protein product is CASSDPTGNGYTF.

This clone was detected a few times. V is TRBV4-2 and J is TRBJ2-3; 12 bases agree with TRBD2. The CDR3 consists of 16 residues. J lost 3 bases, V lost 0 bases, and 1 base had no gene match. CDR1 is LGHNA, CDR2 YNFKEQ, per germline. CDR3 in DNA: TGTGCCAGCAGCCAAGATCTAGCGGGGGGGACAGATACGCAGTATTTT. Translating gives CASSQDLAGGTDTQYF.